The 3 T cell receptor beta chains in this list originate from one sample, sequenced in a study of blood T cell repertoires in COVID-19. Sequencing was performed with immunoSEQ multiplex PCR; in TCRdb, only in-frame clones are kept and a portion is missing. The table has around 160,000 clones, 70% to 90% seen once. Sequenced material: PBMCs or T cells enriched from blood (not recorded which). The source is a man aged 40-49 years who had recovered from COVID-19.

This clone came up a few times. The rearrangement uses TRBV5-4 and TRBJ1-4; D gene ambiguous. The germline gives CDR1 SGHNT, CDR2 YYREEE (reference sequence). The CDR3 is 13 amino acids. V shed 0 bases and J shed 10 bases, with 10 bases lying between them. The DNA for the CDR3 is TGTGCCAGCAGCTTGGTCCCCGAGGGAAAACTGTTTTTT. It is translated as CASSLVPEGKLFF.

This clone has ten or more counts. The rearrangement links TRBV10-3 to TRBJ2-7, with a weak D call TRBD2 (6 bases). CDR1 is ENHRY and CDR2 is SYGVKD in the germline V gene. There are 14 residues in the CDR3. V was clipped by 6 bases and J by 7 bases, with 19 bases between them. The CDR3 protein is CAISPGLGGKEQYF. CDR3 DNA sequence: TGTGCCATCAGCCCGGGACTCGGTGGAAAGGAGCAGTACTTC.

This clone was seen just once. The chain joins TRBV7-9 to TRBJ1-2; D unclear. V shed 5 bases and J shed 2 bases, with 12 bases lying between them. Germline values: CDR1 SEHNR, CDR2 FQNEAQ (reference sequence). The CDR3 runs 14 residues. The chain's CDR3 is CASSLDTLNYGYTF. In DNA, the CDR3 is TGTGCCAGCAGCCTCGACACATTAAACTATGGCTACACCTTC.